The rows below give T cell receptor beta chains drawn from one sample of a study of T cell responses to AZD1222 COVID-19 vaccine. The data were produced by immunoSEQ multiplex PCR, yet TCRdb's version contains in-frame clones alone and is incomplete. The sample comprises about 130,000 clones, about 90% of which are singletons, and less than 3.5% rests with the top ten. The sequencing used peripheral blood, collected 28 days after the second AZD1222 dose. These receptors all come from an adult who received the AZD1222 COVID-19 vaccine. Both conserved end residues are part of each CDR3. The D gene is left open where the match is weak. The size entry is marked missing in some rows and otherwise reads once, few, many or a size class.

D gene	clone size	V gene	J gene	CDR3 DNA	CDR3 protein
NA	NA	TRBV6-5	TRBJ2-1	TGTGCCAGCAGCCTACTAGGATACGAGCAGTTCTTC	CASSLLGYEQFF
NA	once	TRBV14	TRBJ2-1	TGTGCCAGCAGCCAAGAGAAGCACTTCAGGTATACCAATGAGCAGTTCTTC	CASSQEKHFRYTNEQFF
NA	NA	TRBV30	TRBJ1-1	TGTGCCTGGAGTGTACGCGTCAGAATGAACACTGAAGCTTTCTTT	CAWSVRVRMNTEAFF
TRBD1	NA	TRBV7-9	TRBJ1-6	TGTGCCAGCGGTTCGTCACAATTGACAGGGGCCTATAATTCACCCCTCCACTTT	CASGSSQLTGAYNSPLHF
TRBD1	NA	TRBV5-6	TRBJ1-6	TGTGCCAGCAAAGGGACAGGGCGGAATTCACCCCTCCACTTT	CASKGTGRNSPLHF
NA	NA	TRBV27	TRBJ2-7	TGTGCCAGCAGGCTAGAGAGGGGACCAGCCTACGAGCAGTACTTC	CASRLERGPAYEQYF
NA	NA	TRBV7-2	TRBJ2-3	TGTGCCAGCAGCCCCACCAAACTTTACGACAGGCCTTTCACAGATACGCAGTATTTT	CASSPTKLYDRPFTDTQYF
NA	NA	TRBV28	TRBJ1-1	TGTGCCAGCAGTTTGGGTCGAACCGCTTTCTTT	CASSLGRTAFF
NA	NA	TRBV2	TRBJ1-2	TGTGCCAGCAGTGAATCCTCCTATGGCTACACCTTC	CASSESSYGYTF
NA	NA	TRBV6-5	TRBJ2-5	TGTGCCAGCAGTTACTCCGGACGCGGGACCCAGTACTTC	CASSYSGRGTQYF
TRBD1	NA	TRBV19	TRBJ2-1	TGTGCCAGTAGCCCCACCGGGACAGGGGGCTACAATGAGCAGTTCTTC	CASSPTGTGGYNEQFF
NA	NA	TRBV29-1	TRBJ1-5	TGCAGCGTTGAAGACCCACGTAAGGGCTATAGAAGCAATCAGCCCCAGCATTTT	CSVEDPRKGYRSNQPQHF
NA	NA	TRBV6-2/TRBV6-3	TRBJ2-7	TGTGCCAGCAGCCCAATGGGGGAGCAGTACTTC	CASSPMGEQYF
NA	NA	TRBV12-3/TRBV12-4	TRBJ1-2	TGTGCCAGCAGTTTGCTTAACTATGGCTACACCTTC	CASSLLNYGYTF
NA	NA	TRBV5-6	TRBJ2-2	TGTGCCAGCAGCCCGTCGCAGAGGACCGGGGAGCTGTTTTTT	CASSPSQRTGELFF
NA	NA	TRBV30	TRBJ2-3	TGTGCCTGGAACAGGGTCGCCGGCACAGATACGCAGTATTTT	CAWNRVAGTDTQYF
NA	NA	TRBV11-2	TRBJ2-5	TGTGCCAGCAGCTCCCTGGCGCTGGCCGTGGAGACCCAGTACTTC	CASSSLALAVETQYF
TRBD1	NA	TRBV27	TRBJ1-2	TGTGCCAGCAGTCCGTCCGGGACAGGGAGATATGGCTACACCTTC	CASSPSGTGRYGYTF
NA	NA	TRBV19	TRBJ1-5	TGTGCCAGTAGGGATCAGACCTTTAGCAATCAGCCCCAGCATTTT	CASRDQTFSNQPQHF
NA	NA	TRBV28	TRBJ1-2	TGTGCCAGCAAACGGGACGGAATAAACTATGGCTACACCTTC	CASKRDGINYGYTF
TRBD1	NA	TRBV12-5	TRBJ1-2	TGTGCTAGTGCCCCAACAGGGGGAGGCTATGGCTACACCTTC	CASAPTGGGYGYTF
NA	NA	TRBV7-2	TRBJ1-5	TGTGCCAGCAGCCGGAGTACAGGCCAGCCCCAGCATTTT	CASSRSTGQPQHF
TRBD1	once	TRBV14	TRBJ1-5	TGTGCCAGCAGCCAACTTGAACGGGGACAGGGGTTCGATCAGCCCCAGCATTTT	CASSQLERGQGFDQPQHF
TRBD1	NA	TRBV7-6	TRBJ2-3	TGTGCCAGCAGCTTAAGGACAGGGCCACACACAGATACGCAGTATTTT	CASSLRTGPHTDTQYF
TRBD2	NA	TRBV5-5	TRBJ2-1	TGTGCCAGCAGCCGGGGGGTAGCGGACAATGAGCAGTTCTTC	CASSRGVADNEQFF
NA	NA	TRBV9	TRBJ2-2	TGTGCCAGCAGCGTAGGAGGGAGGAACACCGGGGAGCTGTTTTTT	CASSVGGRNTGELFF
TRBD1	NA	TRBV24-1	TRBJ2-5	TGTGCCACCAGTGACCCTGGACAGGGGGAGACCCAGTACTTC	CATSDPGQGETQYF
NA	NA	TRBV15	TRBJ1-5	TGTGCCACCAGCAGGGGGGGCAATCAGCCCCAGCATTTT	CATSRGGNQPQHF
NA	NA	TRBV19	TRBJ2-6	TGTGCCAGTAAGTTACAGGGCTCTGGGGCCAACGTCCTGACTTTC	CASKLQGSGANVLTF
NA	NA	TRBV7-3	TRBJ2-1	TGTGCCAGCAGCTTAACTCGGGACACCTACAATGAGCAGTTCTTC	CASSLTRDTYNEQFF
NA	NA	TRBV9	TRBJ1-1	TGTGCCAGCAGCGTAGCTCCACCCCCCCAGGGTCCCACTGAAGCTTTCTTT	CASSVAPPPQGPTEAFF
NA	NA	TRBV6-5	TRBJ1-1	TGTGCCAGCAGTCCCCGGACGAACACTGAAGCTTTCTTT	CASSPRTNTEAFF
NA	NA	TRBV29-1	TRBJ1-1	TGCAGCGCCCAGACAGCCTACACTGAAGCTTTCTTT	CSAQTAYTEAFF
NA	NA	TRBV6-1	TRBJ1-4	TGTGCCAGCAGTGAAGAAGGGGGACAAGCAACTAATGAAAAACTGTTTTTT	CASSEEGGQATNEKLFF
TRBD1	NA	TRBV29-1	TRBJ1-1	TGCAGCGTCGGACAGGAAACTGAAGCTTTCTTT	CSVGQETEAFF
NA	NA	TRBV15	TRBJ1-3	TGTGCCACCAGCAGAGACCCCGGGGGCAGGGCTGGAAACACCATATATTTT	CATSRDPGGRAGNTIYF
TRBD2	NA	TRBV5-4	TRBJ2-7	TGTGCCAGCAGCTGGAAGACTAGCGGAACCTACGAGCAGTACTTC	CASSWKTSGTYEQYF